Following are 10 T cell receptor beta chains from one sample sequenced in a study of blood T cell repertoires in COVID-19. Clones were sequenced by immunoSEQ multiplex PCR, and TCRdb holds only the in-frame ones, with some missing. This sample has tens of thousands of clones, with 85% to 90% found just once. Sequenced: peripheral blood. Receptor source: a woman of 80 years or more with active or convalescent COVID-19.

This clone has a handful of counts. The chain combines TRBV7-2 with TRBJ1-2, with D maybe TRBD1 (6 bases). The CDR3 contains 15 residues. V shed 0 bases and J shed 4 bases, with 12 bases lying between them. Germline-derived CDR1 and CDR2 are SGHTA and FQGNSA. The chain's CDR3 is CASSLATTGFYGYTF. In DNA form, the CDR3 reads TGTGCCAGCAGCTTAGCCACCACAGGGTTCTATGGCTACACCTTC.

The rearrangement links TRBV4-1 to TRBJ1-1; the D gene is possibly TRBD1 (6 bases). This CDR3 comprises 13 residues. Germline assignment: CDR1 MGHRA and CDR2 YSYEKL. With 2 bases removed from V and 3 bases from J, the gap between germline ends came to 7 bases. CDR3 residues: CASSQTGYTEAFF. The CDR3 DNA reads as TGCGCCAGCAGCCAAACAGGGTACACTGAAGCTTTCTTT.

The chain links TRBV27 to TRBJ1-1; tentative D call: TRBD1 (6 bases). V was trimmed by 2 bases and J by 4 bases, leaving 11 bases between them. Germline V gives CDR1 MNHEY, CDR2 SMNVEV (reference sequence). The CDR3 loop spans 14 amino acids. The CDR3: CASSLNTRGTEAFF. As DNA, the CDR3 is TGTGCCAGCAGTTTAAATACCAGGGGCACTGAAGCTTTCTTT.

V gene TRBV7-2 combines with J gene TRBJ1-2, with D unresolved. Germline V CDR1 and CDR2: SGHTA, FQGNSA. Trimming shortened V by 10 bases and J by 8 bases, and 14 bases separated the two germline ends. The CDR3 runs 11 residues. The DNA for the CDR3 is TGTGCCAAAGGAGACCTGCGGGGCTACACCTTC. Translating it yields CAKGDLRGYTF.

The chain couples TRBV5-1 to TRBJ2-3; TRBD2 agrees at 7 bases. This CDR3 region has 15 residues. V dropped 1 base and J dropped 4; count of bases not matched to a gene: 6. Germline loops: CDR1 SGHRS, CDR2 YFSETQ. CDR3 DNA: TGCGCCAGCAGCTTGAGAACTAGCGAGGCAGATACGCAGTATTTT. It is translated as CASSLRTSEADTQYF.

The chain links TRBV6-1 to TRBJ1-2, with TRBD1 as a possible D gene (5 bases). The ends were cut back, 4 bases at V and 0 bases at J, with 18 bases in the middle. The CDR3 is made up of 17 amino acids. CDR1 is MNHNS, CDR2 SASEGT, per germline. CDR3: CASSGTGIPQANYGYTF. For the CDR3, the DNA is TGTGCCAGCAGTGGAACAGGTATTCCTCAAGCTAACTATGGCTACACCTTC.

V gene TRBV6-5 combines with J gene TRBJ2-3; D unresolved. This CDR3 has 12 residues. CDR1 and CDR2 (germline): MNHEY, SVGAGI. Trimming took 5 bases from V and 2 from J, leaving 5 bases between them. Here the CDR3 reads CASSKHTDTQYF. In DNA, the CDR3 is TGTGCCAGCAGTAAGCACACAGATACGCAGTATTTT.

This chain joins TRBV6-2 or TRBV6-3 and TRBJ1-1; TRBD1 matches 8 bases. The germline V gene encodes CDR1 MNHEY and CDR2 SVGEGT. The CDR3 runs 18 residues. J was trimmed by 2 bases and V by 0 bases; bases with no gene match: 11. The CDR3 DNA reads TGTGCCAGCAGTTACTCCCTGGGCAGGGGGCTGACAAACACTGAAGCTTTCTTT. Translating gives CASSYSLGRGLTNTEAFF.

The V and J genes are TRBV5-6 and TRBJ2-7, with D perhaps matching TRBD1 (5 bases). Between the trimmed V and J ends, which lost 0 bases and 4 bases, there was a span of 8 bases. The CDR3 is 13 amino acids. From germline, CDR1 is SGHDT and CDR2 YYEEEE. The CDR3 sequence: CASSLEQGYEQYF. DNA for the CDR3: TGTGCCAGCAGCTTGGAGCAGGGATACGAGCAGTACTTC.

The chain joins TRBV19 to TRBJ1-4; D possibly corresponds to TRBD1 (6 bases). Looked up from germline, CDR1 is LNHDA and CDR2 is SQIVND (reference sequence). The CDR3 spans 15 residues. V lost 5 bases to trimming and J lost 3 bases, with 13 bases between them. The CDR3 bases are TGTGCCAGTAGTCCCAGGGGTAGCGCTAATGAAAAACTGTTTTTT. Amino acids: CASSPRGSANEKLFF.